One sample yielded the 11 T cell receptor beta chains listed below, sequenced in a study of blood T cells in healthy people across ages. A sample-barcoded 5' primer and a J-beta primer mix were used in a second PCR of roughly 7 to 12 cycles. MiXCR, run by TCRdb on the 5' RACE reads, gives a single entry per CDR3 protein. The sample lists 1.8 million or so distinct CDR3 sequences, about two fifths occurring once. Sequences were obtained from blood. These receptors all stem from a human donor in good health.

The chain has TRBV29-1 and TRBJ2-7, with D uncertain. This CDR3 is 13 amino acids long. With 0 bases removed from V and 6 bases from J, the gap between germline ends came to 12 bases. Germline CDR1 is SQVTM and CDR2 is ANQGSEA. CDR3: CSVEEAHLSEQYF. DNA for the CDR3: TGCAGCGTTGAAGAAGCCCACCTGTCCGAGCAGTACTTC.

V usage is TRBV29-1 and J usage is TRBJ1-5; D gene uncertain. V shed 6 bases and J shed 9 bases, with 15 bases lying between them. Germline-derived CDR1 and CDR2 are SQVTM and ANQGSEA. This CDR3 has 12 residues. The CDR3 nucleotides are TGCAGCGTCTCACCTGGGGAGGGGCCCCAGCATTTT. It is translated as CSVSPGEGPQHF.

V usage is TRBV7-9 and J usage is TRBJ2-3, with D perhaps matching TRBD1 (5 bases). Looked up from germline, CDR1 is SEHNR and CDR2 is FQNEAQ (reference sequence). The V gene lost 0 bases and the J gene lost 0 bases, with 13 bases spanning the gap. The CDR3 totals 17 residues. The CDR3 protein is CASSLADDSPSTDTQYF. The CDR3 nucleotides read TGTGCCAGCAGCTTAGCTGACGACAGTCCTAGCACAGATACGCAGTATTTT.

This clonotype was counted only a few times. J is TRBJ2-7 and V is TRBV4-1, with 8 bases that match TRBD1. Per germline, CDR1 MGHRA and CDR2 YSYEKL. Trimming cost V 4 bases and J 3 bases; bases outside gene matches: 11. The CDR3 has 16 residues. The CDR3 loop reads CASSPLRTGRIYEQYF. CDR3 sequence (DNA): TGCGCCAGCAGCCCTCTAAGGACAGGGCGCATCTACGAGCAGTACTTC.

This chain connects TRBV29-1 to TRBJ2-3; no reliable D call. V gave up 5 bases and J gave up 3 bases, with 15 bases separating them. Germline V CDR1 and CDR2: SQVTM, ANQGSEA. The CDR3 extends over 14 amino acids. For the CDR3, the DNA is TGCAGCGTTTTCGTGCGAGGTTCGACAGATACGCAGTATTTT. It is translated as CSVFVRGSTDTQYF.

This chain joins TRBV5-1 and TRBJ1-6; TRBD1 matches at 7 bases. There are 16 residues in the CDR3. CDR1 is SGHRS, CDR2 YFSETQ, per germline. Germline trimming cut 4 bases from V and 7 bases from J; bases unmatched to any gene: 11. The CDR3 reads CASSTVPGQQNSPLHF. The DNA for the CDR3 is TGCGCCAGCAGCACGGTTCCGGGACAGCAAAATTCACCCCTCCACTTT. Together with reference TRBV5-1 and TRBJ1-6, the CDR3 gives the full variable domain: KAGVTQTPRYLIKTRGQQVTLSCSPISGHRSVSWYQQTPGQGLQFLFEYFSETQRNKGNFPGRFSGRQFSNSRSEMNVSTLELGDSALYLCASSTVPGQQNSPLHFGNGTRLTVT.

This clonotype was seen only a few times. The genes are TRBV7-2 and TRBJ2-1; TRBD2 matches at 7 bases. V shed 4 bases, J shed 6 bases, and the junction held 6 bases outside the gene matches. This CDR3 spans 14 amino acids. Germline CDR1 is SGHTA and CDR2 is FQGNSA. The CDR3 coding sequence is TGTGCCAGCAGCTCCCGGGGGGTCGGCAATGAGCAGTTCTTC. Residues: CASSSRGVGNEQFF.

The sample holds a few counts of this clonotype. This rearrangement joins TRBV6-1 to TRBJ1-6; maybe TRBD1 (5 bases). The CDR3 is made up of 14 amino acids. CDR1 and CDR2 from the germline V gene are MNHNS and SASEGT. V lost 1 base to trimming and J lost 9 bases, with 10 bases between them. CDR3 amino acids: CASSEGRAVSPLHF. In DNA form, the CDR3 reads TGTGCCAGCAGTGAAGGCAGGGCAGTTTCACCCCTCCACTTT.

This clonotype appeared a few times. The chain carries TRBV4-3 and TRBJ2-3; the D is unclear. Germline CDR1 LGHNA, CDR2 YSLEER. The V end was cut by 3 bases, the J end by 0 bases, with 10 bases between. The CDR3 is 15 residues long. This chain's CDR3 is CASSQTVGSTDTQYF. Here the CDR3 DNA reads TGCGCCAGCAGCCAGACCGTTGGTAGCACAGATACGCAGTATTTT.

The chain joins TRBV7-2 to TRBJ2-7; D perhaps matches TRBD1 (5 bases). Trimming took 5 bases from V and 2 from J, leaving 13 bases between them. This CDR3 contains 14 residues. Germline lookup yields CDR1 SGHTA and CDR2 FQGNSA. The CDR3: CASSHIGDTYEQYF. Here the CDR3 DNA reads TGTGCCAGCAGCCACATAGGGGATACCTACGAGCAGTACTTC.

V usage is TRBV5-1 and J usage is TRBJ2-7; D gene unclear. The CDR3 extends over 15 amino acids. Looked up from germline, CDR1 is SGHRS and CDR2 is YFSETQ. V lost 2 bases and J 0 bases, leaving 12 bases between the germline ends. The CDR3, as DNA: TGCGCCAGCAGCTTCGGCTTCGGCAGCTCCTACGAGCAGTACTTC. This codes for CASSFGFGSSYEQYF.